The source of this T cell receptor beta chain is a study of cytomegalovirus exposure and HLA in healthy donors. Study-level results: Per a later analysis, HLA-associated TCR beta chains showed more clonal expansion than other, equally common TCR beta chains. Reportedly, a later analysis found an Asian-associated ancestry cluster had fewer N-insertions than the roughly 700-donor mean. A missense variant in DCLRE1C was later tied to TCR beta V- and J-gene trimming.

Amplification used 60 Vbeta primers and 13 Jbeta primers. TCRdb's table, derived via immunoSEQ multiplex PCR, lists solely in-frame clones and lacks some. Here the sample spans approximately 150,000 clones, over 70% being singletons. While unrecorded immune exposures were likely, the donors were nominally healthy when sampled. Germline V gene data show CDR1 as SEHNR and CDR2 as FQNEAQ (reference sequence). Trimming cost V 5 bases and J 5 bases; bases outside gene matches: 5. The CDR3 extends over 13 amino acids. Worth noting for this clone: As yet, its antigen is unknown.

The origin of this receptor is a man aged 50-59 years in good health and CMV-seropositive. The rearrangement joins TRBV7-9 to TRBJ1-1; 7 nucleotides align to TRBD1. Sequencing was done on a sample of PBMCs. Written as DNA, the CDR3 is TGTGCCAGCAGCCCTACAGGGGCAACTGAAGCTTTCTTT. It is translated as CASSPTGATEAFF.